This TCR beta chain was found in a study of T cell changes during pregnancy in multiple sclerosis. The table came from immunoSEQ multiplex PCR; TCRdb's copy has only in-frame clones and leaves some out. This sample has 55,000 to 65,000 clones, with 90% to 95% found just once. The source is a female donor with multiple sclerosis, enrolled in a pregnancy study. This specimen was CD4+ T cells from peripheral blood mononuclear cells, taken before pregnancy.

CDR3 amino acids: CASSVGRGELFF. In DNA form, the CDR3 reads TGTGCCAGCAGCGTGGGGAGAGGGGAGCTGTTTTTT. The rearrangement joins TRBV9 to TRBJ2-2, with D possibly matching TRBD2 (5 bases). Trimming removed 2 bases at V and 8 bases at J, with 7 bases between. The CDR3 is 12 residues long. Germline CDR1 and CDR2: SGDLS and YYNGEE. The full variable domain, rest sourced from reference TRBV9 and TRBJ2-2, is DSGVTQTPKHLITATGQRVTLRCSPRSGDLSVYWYQQSLDQGLQFLIQYYNGEERAKGNILERFSAQQFPDLHSELNLSSLELGDSALYFCASSVGRGELFFGEGSRLTVL.